The 24 T cell receptor beta chains in this list originate from one sample, sequenced in a study of cytomegalovirus exposure and HLA in healthy donors. The PCR was carried out with 60 Vbeta primers and 13 Jbeta primers. Only in-frame clones appear in the TCRdb table, and some are missing; sequencing was by immunoSEQ multiplex PCR. The repertoire holds 140,000 or so clones, with 66% as singletons. The sequenced material came from PBMCs. The receptors stem from an older woman in good health and CMV-seronegative.

The chain recombines TRBV7-2 with TRBJ2-3, with 10 bases aligning to TRBD2. Looked up from germline, CDR1 is SGHTA and CDR2 is FQGNSA. This CDR3 has 18 amino acids. With 4 bases clipped from V and 7 bases from J, the junction kept 17 bases outside the gene matches. The CDR3 region is CASSSYRGASGRRNTQYF. Written as DNA, the CDR3 is TGTGCCAGCAGCTCGTACAGGGGCGCTAGCGGGAGAAGGAATACGCAGTATTTT.

V is TRBV29-1 and J is TRBJ2-5, with 7 bases that match TRBD2. Germline loops: CDR1 SQVTM, CDR2 ANQGSEA. Trimming took 4 bases from V and 2 from J; bases not matched to a gene: 10. This CDR3 region has 15 residues. In DNA form, the CDR3 reads TGCAGCGTTGTCTCCTGGGCGGGAGCGCAAGAGACCCAGTACTTC. Protein product: CSVVSWAGAQETQYF.

V is TRBV9 and J is TRBJ2-1; 10 bases fit TRBD2. The CDR3 runs to 15 residues. Per germline, CDR1 SGDLS and CDR2 YYNGEE. Trimming removed 3 bases from V and 7 bases from J; junction bases left unmatched: 7. CDR3 loop: CASSELAGSGNEQFF. CDR3 DNA sequence: TGTGCCAGCAGCGAACTAGCGGGGAGTGGGAATGAGCAGTTCTTC.

This clone showed up just a few times. V gene TRBV21-1 combines with J gene TRBJ1-4; the table's D gene call, TRBD1, was not cross checked with the DNA. TRBV21-1 is designated a pseudogene. The CDR3 totals 13 residues. The CDR3 nucleotides read TGTGCCACCGCCCTTGACAGGGCTGAAAAACTGTTTTTT. It yields the protein CATALDRAEKLFF.

V gene TRBV7-2 combines with J gene TRBJ1-4; a weak D match, TRBD1 (6 bases). The CDR3 covers 15 residues. Trimming stripped 4 bases from V and 6 bases from J, with 15 bases between. The germline CDR1 and CDR2 sequences are SGHTA and FQGNSA. CDR3 residues: CASSWGRRVDEKLFF. The CDR3 DNA follows: TGTGCCAGCAGCTGGGGGCGCAGGGTGGATGAAAAACTGTTTTTT.

The V call is TRBV7-2, the J call TRBJ2-2; unclear D gene. V was trimmed by 2 bases and J by 1 base, leaving 2 bases between them. Germline V gene lookup returns CDR1 SGHTA and CDR2 FQGNSA. The CDR3 extends over 13 amino acids. The CDR3 DNA sequence: TGTGCCAGCAGCTTACTGAACACCGGGGAGCTGTTTTTT. It translates to CASSLLNTGELFF.

This sequence joins TRBV29-1 and TRBJ2-7; the match to TRBD1 covers 12 bases. CDR1 and CDR2 from the germline V gene are SQVTM and ANQGSEA. The CDR3 extends over 14 amino acids. Trimming at V came to 6 bases and at J to 4 bases, leaving 7 bases not matched to a gene. The DNA of the CDR3 is TGCAGCGTCCCTGGGACAGGGGGCAGGTACGAGCAGTACTTC. As protein: CSVPGTGGRYEQYF.

This clone came up a few times. The junction differs from germline at one of its ends, possibly a read error. This sequence joins TRBV7-9 and TRBJ2-1; 10 nucleotides align to TRBD2. Germline CDR1 reads SEHNR; CDR2 reads FQNEAQ (reference sequence). The CDR3 is 12 amino acids. DNA for the CDR3: TGTTCCAGCAGCTTAGTTCTAGCGGGGGAGTTCTTC. Translation gives CSSSLVLAGEFF.

This clone has more than one count but fewer than ten. The CDR3 nucleotides read TGTGCCAGCAGCTTGATTGCAGGGGCGAACACTGAAGCTTTCTTT. This codes for CASSLIAGANTEAFF. The chain combines TRBV5-6 with TRBJ1-1; weak D call: TRBD1 (6 bases). Germline CDR1 reads SGHDT; CDR2 reads YYEEEE. V dropped 1 base and J dropped 1 base, with 11 bases sitting between them. This CDR3 has 15 residues.

This clone appeared a few times. This chain uses TRBV7-9 with TRBJ2-5; 8 bases map to TRBD1. Germline assignment: CDR1 SEHNR and CDR2 FQNEAQ (reference sequence). The CDR3 runs to 14 residues. J gave up 4 bases and V 5 bases, and 6 bases lay outside the gene matches. The CDR3 protein is CASSVTGAAETQYF. Here the CDR3 DNA reads TGTGCCAGCAGCGTGACAGGGGCGGCAGAGACCCAGTACTTC.

This sequence joins TRBV5-5 and TRBJ1-5, with TRBD1 matching over 7 bases. The germline gives CDR1 SGHKS, CDR2 YYEKEE (reference sequence). This CDR3 comprises 14 residues. V lost 1 base and J lost 9; bases outside the gene matches: 7. The CDR3: CASSLTGDKGPQHF. In DNA form, the CDR3 reads TGTGCCAGCAGCTTGACAGGGGATAAGGGGCCCCAGCATTTT.

This clone is labeled as medium-sized. The chain couples TRBV5-6 to TRBJ2-3; 13 positions match TRBD2. Germline loops: CDR1 SGHDT, CDR2 YYEEEE. There are 15 residues in the CDR3. J lost 5 bases, V lost 3 bases, and 3 bases had no gene match. In DNA, the CDR3 is TGTGCCAGCAGCTCGAGGACTAGCGGGAGAGATACGCAGTATTTT. This codes for CASSSRTSGRDTQYF.

This sequence joins TRBV5-4 and TRBJ2-5; maybe TRBD1 (6 bases). V gave up 3 bases and J gave up 5 bases, with 17 bases separating them. The CDR3 is made up of 15 amino acids. Per germline, CDR1 SGHNT and CDR2 YYREEE (reference sequence). The CDR3 sequence is CASSYQGRIGETQYF. CDR3 nucleotide sequence: TGTGCCAGCAGCTACCAGGGGCGCATCGGGGAGACCCAGTACTTC.

The chain joins TRBV19 to TRBJ2-4; TRBD2 is a possible D gene (5 bases). Trimming took 5 bases from V and 0 from J, leaving 11 bases between them. Germline CDR1 LNHDA, CDR2 SQIVND (reference sequence). The CDR3 extends over 15 amino acids. CDR3 DNA sequence: TGTGCCAGTAGTGCCCCCGGACTAGCCAAAAACATTCAGTACTTC. It codes for CASSAPGLAKNIQYF.

This clone was counted a few times. CDR3 nucleotides: TGTGCCAGCAGTCGTCGACAGGGATACAATGAGCAGTTCTTC. It specifies CASSRRQGYNEQFF. The V gene is TRBV6-5, the J gene TRBJ2-1, with 7 bases aligning to TRBD1. Germline V lookup: CDR1 MNHEY, CDR2 SVGAGI. The CDR3 is 14 amino acids. V was pared by 5 bases and J by 4 bases, with 5 bases of the junction left unmatched.

The chain couples TRBV7-6 to TRBJ2-5; TRBD1 matches at 8 bases. This CDR3 region has 19 residues. The junction had 16 bases not matched to a gene; V was cut back by 2 bases and J by 2 bases. Looked up from germline, CDR1 is SGHVS and CDR2 is FNYEAQ. The CDR3 DNA reads as TGTGCCAGCAGCTTAAGTCTCAGGGGGCAGAGAGGGACGCAAGAGACCCAGTACTTC. It encodes CASSLSLRGQRGTQETQYF.

The V call is TRBV5-1, the J call TRBJ2-1; 8 bases map to TRBD2. V lost 2 bases to trimming and J lost 3 bases; unmatched junction nucleotides: 10. This CDR3 region has 17 residues. Germline V lookup: CDR1 SGHRS, CDR2 YFSETQ. In DNA, the CDR3 is TGCGCCAGCAGCTTCTCCCCTAGCGGGTCGAGCTACAATGAGCAGTTCTTC. This sequence encodes CASSFSPSGSSYNEQFF.

The V gene is TRBV15, the J gene TRBJ2-3; D may be TRBD2 (6 bases). CDR1 and CDR2 (germline): LNHNV, YYDKDF (reference sequence). The CDR3 is 18 amino acids. The V end was cut by 0 bases, the J end by 0 bases, with 16 bases between. CDR3 amino acids: CATSRDLAGLVSTDTQYF. The CDR3 region has the DNA TGTGCCACCAGCAGAGATCTGGCGGGGCTCGTTAGCACAGATACGCAGTATTTT.

CDR3: CASTPRRGNTEAFF. The CDR3 bases are TGTGCCAGCACCCCCCGTAGGGGGAACACTGAAGCTTTCTTT. This chain uses TRBV28 with TRBJ1-1, with D possibly being TRBD1 (5 bases). Germline lookup yields CDR1 MDHEN and CDR2 SYDVKM. This CDR3 region has 14 residues. Trimming stripped 7 bases from V and 1 base from J, with 13 bases between.

The chain employs TRBV7-9 and TRBJ2-7; D remains ambiguous. The CDR3 length is 12 residues. Trimming pared 5 bases from V and 4 bases from J, leaving 9 bases between. Looked up from germline, CDR1 is SEHNR and CDR2 is FQNEAQ (reference sequence). The chain's CDR3 is CASSPQDYEQYF. The CDR3 nucleotides are TGTGCCAGCAGCCCACAAGATTACGAGCAGTACTTC.

The chain recombines TRBV7-7 with TRBJ1-5, with 7 positions matching TRBD1. V shed 1 base and J 2 bases; nucleotides not matched to a gene: 2. Germline V gene lookup returns CDR1 SSHAT and CDR2 FNYEAQ (reference sequence). The CDR3 is 15 amino acids. The CDR3 reads CASSLGRGGNQPQHF. CDR3 coding DNA: TGTGCCAGCAGCTTAGGCAGGGGGGGCAATCAGCCCCAGCATTTT.

This chain uses TRBV19 with TRBJ2-1; D remains unclear. Trimming left V 5 bases short and J 9 bases short, with 20 bases between. The germline V gene encodes CDR1 LNHDA and CDR2 SQIVND (reference sequence). The CDR3 runs 15 residues. This CDR3 is CASSRRSPGRGEQFF. The CDR3 nucleotides are TGTGCCAGTAGTCGCCGGTCCCCTGGTCGTGGTGAGCAGTTCTTC.

The V and J genes are TRBV5-1 and TRBJ1-4, with 11 bases lining up with TRBD1. Germline loops: CDR1 SGHRS, CDR2 YFSETQ. There are 19 residues in the CDR3. V gave up 1 base and J gave up 6 bases; unmatched junction bases: 14. DNA for the CDR3: TGCGCCAGCAGCTTGTCACGTCGGACAGGGGGCGGGAAGGATGAAAAACTGTTTTTT. It specifies CASSLSRRTGGGKDEKLFF.

This clone has just one count. The chain uses TRBV6-1 and TRBJ1-2, with D possibly being TRBD1 (5 bases). There are 12 residues in the CDR3. Deletions cut 5 bases from V and 3 bases from J, with 7 bases between. Per the germline V gene, CDR1 is MNHNS and CDR2 is SASEGT. The CDR3 spells CASSKQDYGYTF. Written as DNA, the CDR3 is TGTGCCAGCAGTAAACAGGACTATGGCTACACCTTC.